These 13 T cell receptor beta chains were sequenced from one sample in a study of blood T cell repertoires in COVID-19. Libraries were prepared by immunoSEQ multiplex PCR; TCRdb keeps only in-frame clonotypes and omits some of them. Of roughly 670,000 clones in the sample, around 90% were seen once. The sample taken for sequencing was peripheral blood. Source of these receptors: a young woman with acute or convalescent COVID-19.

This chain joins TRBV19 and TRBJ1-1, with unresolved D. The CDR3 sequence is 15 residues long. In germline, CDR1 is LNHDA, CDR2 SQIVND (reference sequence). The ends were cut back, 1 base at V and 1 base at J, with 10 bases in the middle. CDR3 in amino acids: CASSIAAPGNTEAFF. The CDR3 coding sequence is TGTGCCAGTAGTATAGCCGCCCCAGGGAACACTGAAGCTTTCTTT.

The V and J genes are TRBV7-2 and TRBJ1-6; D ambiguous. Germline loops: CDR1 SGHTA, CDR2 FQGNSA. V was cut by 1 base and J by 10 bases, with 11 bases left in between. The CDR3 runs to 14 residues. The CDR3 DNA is TGTGCCAGCAGCTTAGAGGTGAGGCGGTCACCCCTCCACTTT. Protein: CASSLEVRRSPLHF.

The CDR3 DNA is TGTGCCAGCAGCTTGTGGACAGGGGACACCGGGGAGCTGTTTTTT. Protein: CASSLWTGDTGELFF. The chain combines TRBV11-3 with TRBJ2-2; 9 nucleotides align to TRBD1. Per germline, CDR1 SGHNT and CDR2 YENEEA. The J segment lost 3 bases and the V segment lost 3 bases, leaving 2 bases of the junction unmatched. This CDR3 is 15 amino acids long.

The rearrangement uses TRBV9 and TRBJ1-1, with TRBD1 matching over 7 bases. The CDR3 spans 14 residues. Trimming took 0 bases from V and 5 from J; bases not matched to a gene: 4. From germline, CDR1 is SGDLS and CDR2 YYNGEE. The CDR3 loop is CASSVGQGRTEAFF. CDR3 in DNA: TGTGCCAGCAGCGTAGGACAGGGAAGGACTGAAGCTTTCTTT.

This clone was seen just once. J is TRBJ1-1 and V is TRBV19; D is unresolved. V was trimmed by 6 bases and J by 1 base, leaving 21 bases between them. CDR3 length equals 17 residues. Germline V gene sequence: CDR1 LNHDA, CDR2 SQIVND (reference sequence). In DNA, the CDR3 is TGTGCCAGTAGGGCGGCTCAGACGGAATTGGGGAACACTGAAGCTTTCTTT. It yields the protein CASRAAQTELGNTEAFF.

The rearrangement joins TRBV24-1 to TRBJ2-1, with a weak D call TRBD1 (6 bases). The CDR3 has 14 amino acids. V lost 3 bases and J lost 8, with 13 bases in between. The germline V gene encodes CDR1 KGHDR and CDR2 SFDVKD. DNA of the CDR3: TGTGCCACCAGTGATAATCAGGGGATCTATGAGCAGTTCTTC. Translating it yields CATSDNQGIYEQFF.

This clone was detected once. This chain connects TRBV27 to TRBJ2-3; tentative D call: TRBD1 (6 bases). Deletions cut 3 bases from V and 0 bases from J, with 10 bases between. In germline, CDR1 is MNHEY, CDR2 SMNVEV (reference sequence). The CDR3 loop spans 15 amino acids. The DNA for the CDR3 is TGTGCCAGCAGTTTGACAGGCGTGAGCACAGATACGCAGTATTTT. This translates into CASSLTGVSTDTQYF.

The CDR3 region is CASSFAHSGEEFF. DNA of the CDR3: TGTGCCAGCAGCTTTGCCCATAGCGGGGAGGAGTTCTTC. The chain couples TRBV3-1 (or the pseudogene TRBV3-2) to TRBJ2-1; 8 bases match TRBD2. Germline trimming cut 5 bases from V and 14 bases from J; bases unmatched to any gene: 11. Germline V gene sequence: CDR1 LGHDT, CDR2 YNNKEL (reference sequence). The CDR3 runs to 13 residues.

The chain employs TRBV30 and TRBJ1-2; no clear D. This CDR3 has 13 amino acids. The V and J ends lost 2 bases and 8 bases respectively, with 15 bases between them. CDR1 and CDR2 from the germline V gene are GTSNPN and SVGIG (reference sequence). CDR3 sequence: CAWSLGRGGGYTF. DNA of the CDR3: TGTGCCTGGAGTCTAGGCCGCGGAGGCGGCTACACCTTC. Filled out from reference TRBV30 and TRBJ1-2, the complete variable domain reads SQTIHQWPATLVQPVGSPLSLECTVEGTSNPNLYWYRQAAGRGLQLLFYSVGIGQISSEVPQNLSASRPQDRQFILSSKKLLLSDSGFYLCAWSLGRGGGYTFGSGTRLTVV.

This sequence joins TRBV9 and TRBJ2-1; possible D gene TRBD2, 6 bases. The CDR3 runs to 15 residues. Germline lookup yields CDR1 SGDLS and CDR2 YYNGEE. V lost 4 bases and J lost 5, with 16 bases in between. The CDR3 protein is CASSPTSSSDNEQFF. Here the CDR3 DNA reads TGTGCCAGCAGCCCCACTAGCAGCTCAGACAATGAGCAGTTCTTC.

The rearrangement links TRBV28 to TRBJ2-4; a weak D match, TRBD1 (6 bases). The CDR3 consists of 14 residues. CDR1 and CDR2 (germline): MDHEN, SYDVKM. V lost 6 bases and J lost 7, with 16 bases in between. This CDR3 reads CASRYRESVNIQYF. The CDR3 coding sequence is TGTGCCAGCAGGTACAGGGAATCGGTGAACATTCAGTACTTC.

Here the CDR3 DNA reads TGTGCCAGCAGCTTAACAGGGCGGAATCAGCCCCAGCATTTT. As protein: CASSLTGRNQPQHF. V is TRBV7-2 and J is TRBJ1-5; D might be TRBD1 (6 bases). Between the trimmed V and J ends, which lost 2 bases and 4 bases, there was a span of 9 bases. Germline CDR1 SGHTA, CDR2 FQGNSA. The CDR3 consists of 14 residues.

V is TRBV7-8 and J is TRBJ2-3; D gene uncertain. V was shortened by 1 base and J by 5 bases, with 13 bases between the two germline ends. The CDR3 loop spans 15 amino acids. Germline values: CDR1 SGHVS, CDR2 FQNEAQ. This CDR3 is CASSLERVGGDTQYF. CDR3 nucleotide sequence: TGTGCCAGCAGCTTAGAACGAGTCGGTGGAGATACGCAGTATTTT.